This is a list of T cell receptor beta chains from one sample in a study of shared clonotypes between healthy human individuals. Sequenced by immunoSEQ multiplex PCR; TCRdb stores in-frame clones only, minus some. The sample carries about 800,000 clones, roughly 96% recorded once. Sequencing was carried out using naive CD8+ T cells sorted from blood. Source of these receptors: a man aged 25-40 years in good health. The CDR3 runs from the conserved cysteine through the conserved F or W. The order of the fields is D gene, V gene, clone size, J gene, CDR3 DNA, CDR3 protein. D genes are given only for firm matches. For some rows the clone size is stated as once, few or many, or as a class when expanded; others skip it.

D gene: TRBD1
V gene: TRBV13
clone size: once
J gene: TRBJ2-1
CDR3 DNA: TGTGCCAGCAGCGTGACAGGGGACAATGAGCAGTTCTTC
CDR3 protein: CASSVTGDNEQFF

D gene: NA
V gene: TRBV9
clone size: NA
J gene: TRBJ2-3
CDR3 DNA: TGTGCCAGCAGCGTAGCTGGAGCGGCAGATACGCAGTATTTT
CDR3 protein: CASSVAGAADTQYF

D gene: TRBD2
V gene: TRBV6-5
clone size: NA
J gene: TRBJ2-7
CDR3 DNA: TGTGCCAGCAGAAAAGCGGGAGAATACGAGCAGTACTTC
CDR3 protein: CASRKAGEYEQYF

D gene: TRBD2
V gene: TRBV5-5
clone size: NA
J gene: TRBJ2-3
CDR3 DNA: TGTGCCAGCAGCGGAGGGGGACTAGTCACAGATACGCAGTATTTT
CDR3 protein: CASSGGGLVTDTQYF

D gene: TRBD2
V gene: TRBV2
clone size: NA
J gene: TRBJ2-7
CDR3 DNA: TGTGCCAGCAGTGAGTTCGGGAGGGAGCCCTACGAGCAGTACTTC
CDR3 protein: CASSEFGREPYEQYF

D gene: NA
V gene: TRBV19
clone size: NA
J gene: TRBJ1-2
CDR3 DNA: TGTGCCAGTAGTTACTTAAAGGGAGCTGGCTATGGCTACACCTTC
CDR3 protein: CASSYLKGAGYGYTF

D gene: NA
V gene: TRBV6-1
clone size: NA
J gene: TRBJ1-1
CDR3 DNA: TGTGCCAGCAGTGGAACCAGGGTACTGGGAAAGACTGAAGCTTTCTTT
CDR3 protein: CASSGTRVLGKTEAFF

D gene: NA
V gene: TRBV7-6
clone size: NA
J gene: TRBJ2-3
CDR3 DNA: TGTGCCAGCAGCTTGGGGGGAGTGACAGATACGCAGTATTTT
CDR3 protein: CASSLGGVTDTQYF

D gene: NA
V gene: TRBV5-4
clone size: NA
J gene: TRBJ2-7
CDR3 DNA: TGTGCCAGCAGCGATAGCTCCTACGAGCAGTACTTC
CDR3 protein: CASSDSSYEQYF

D gene: NA
V gene: TRBV11-1
clone size: NA
J gene: TRBJ2-7
CDR3 DNA: TGTGCCAGCAGCCTACCTGGGACTCACTACGAGCAGTACTTC
CDR3 protein: CASSLPGTHYEQYF

D gene: TRBD2
V gene: TRBV4-1
clone size: NA
J gene: TRBJ2-7
CDR3 DNA: TGCGCCAGCAGCCATCGACTAGCGGGAATGTACGAGCAGTACTTC
CDR3 protein: CASSHRLAGMYEQYF

D gene: TRBD1
V gene: TRBV7-8
clone size: NA
J gene: TRBJ2-5
CDR3 DNA: TGTGCCAGCAGCTTCTTCCTCGGACAGGAAGAAGAGACCCAGTACTTC
CDR3 protein: CASSFFLGQEEETQYF

D gene: NA
V gene: TRBV1
clone size: NA
J gene: TRBJ2-7
CDR3 DNA: TGCACCAGCAGCCAAGAGGGTCCTAGTGGGCACTGGCAGTACTTC
CDR3 protein: CTSSQEGPSGHWQYF

D gene: TRBD2
V gene: TRBV12-5
clone size: NA
J gene: TRBJ2-7
CDR3 DNA: TGTGCTAGTGGTTCCGGGACTAGCCCCTACGAGCAGTACTTC
CDR3 protein: CASGSGTSPYEQYF

D gene: NA
V gene: TRBV7-9
clone size: NA
J gene: TRBJ2-7
CDR3 DNA: TGTGCCAGCAGCTCAACGACAGAGGCCTACGAGCAGTACTTC
CDR3 protein: CASSSTTEAYEQYF

D gene: NA
V gene: TRBV11-2
clone size: once
J gene: TRBJ2-7
CDR3 DNA: TGTGCCAGCAGCTCGCGGGACCCACGGGGATACGAGCAGTACTTC
CDR3 protein: CASSSRDPRGYEQYF

D gene: NA
V gene: TRBV29-1
clone size: NA
J gene: TRBJ2-1
CDR3 DNA: TGCAGCGTTGAAGCCCCTTCGGGGGAGCAGTTCTTC
CDR3 protein: CSVEAPSGEQFF

D gene: TRBD1
V gene: TRBV29-1
clone size: NA
J gene: TRBJ2-7
CDR3 DNA: TGCAGCGTTAGGACAGGGGTCAACGAGCAGTACTTC
CDR3 protein: CSVRTGVNEQYF

D gene: NA
V gene: TRBV11-2
clone size: once
J gene: TRBJ2-5
CDR3 DNA: TGTGCCAGCAGCTTATTCTACAACCAAGAGACCCAGTACTTC
CDR3 protein: CASSLFYNQETQYF

D gene: TRBD1
V gene: TRBV7-9
clone size: NA
J gene: TRBJ1-1
CDR3 DNA: TGTGCCAGCAGCCACCGGGACAGGAGGAACACTGAAGCTTTCTTT
CDR3 protein: CASSHRDRRNTEAFF

D gene: NA
V gene: TRBV6-5
clone size: once
J gene: TRBJ1-2
CDR3 DNA: TGTGCCAGCAGTTACTCGAAGAGCGAAGAGTACTATGGCTACACCTTC
CDR3 protein: CASSYSKSEEYYGYTF

D gene: TRBD1
V gene: TRBV28
clone size: NA
J gene: TRBJ2-2
CDR3 DNA: TGTGCCGGACGACAGGGGATCACCGGGGAGCTGTTTTTT
CDR3 protein: CAGRQGITGELFF

D gene: NA
V gene: TRBV30
clone size: NA
J gene: TRBJ1-1
CDR3 DNA: TGTGCCTGGAGTGACGGGGTCGGGGGGAACACTGAAGCTTTCTTT
CDR3 protein: CAWSDGVGGNTEAFF

D gene: NA
V gene: TRBV7-9
clone size: NA
J gene: TRBJ2-1
CDR3 DNA: TGTGCCAGCAGCCCGGTCGGGGGGCGTAATGAGCAGTTCTTC
CDR3 protein: CASSPVGGRNEQFF

D gene: NA
V gene: TRBV10-3
clone size: NA
J gene: TRBJ2-3
CDR3 DNA: TGTGCCGTCCTCTGGGCAGATACGCAGTATTTT
CDR3 protein: CAVLWADTQYF

D gene: NA
V gene: TRBV10-3
clone size: NA
J gene: TRBJ2-1
CDR3 DNA: TGTGCCATCAGTGAGTCGATGGGGAGCAATGAGCAGTTCTTC
CDR3 protein: CAISESMGSNEQFF

D gene: NA
V gene: TRBV7-2
clone size: NA
J gene: TRBJ2-1
CDR3 DNA: TGTGCCAGCAGCTTCGACCGGAGCTCCTACAATGAGCAGTTCTTC
CDR3 protein: CASSFDRSSYNEQFF